This is a list of T cell receptor beta chains from one sample in a study of long-term antiretroviral therapy in people with HIV. The assay was immunoSEQ multiplex PCR, and TCRdb's table has in-frame clones only and misses some. The data hold about 13,000 clones, with 80% observed a single time. The sequencing used unsorted PBMCs, collected 3.2 years before starting antiretroviral therapy. Source of these receptors: a man aged 35 to 55 with HIV. CDR3s include the opening cysteine and the closing phenylalanine or tryptophan. A D gene is named only where the DNA matches it firmly. Size values are once, few and many counts, or a class for expanded clones, and some rows have none.

TRBV15	.	.	TRBJ2-1	CATSSGLGRPYNEQFF	TGTGCCACCAGCTCCGGACTCGGCCGACCCTACAATGAGCAGTTCTTC
TRBV2	once	.	TRBJ1-1	CASSSKEVNTEAFF	TGTGCCAGCAGTTCGAAGGAGGTAAACACTGAAGCTTTCTTT
TRBV5-6	few	.	TRBJ2-7	CASSLESYEQYF	TGTGCCAGCAGCTTAGAGTCCTACGAGCAGTACTTC
TRBV6-1	.	TRBD1	TRBJ1-2	CASSRGGDYGYTF	TGTGCCAGCAGTAGAGGGGGCGACTATGGCTACACCTTC
TRBV2	.	TRBD1	TRBJ1-5	CASRGQGAHQPQHF	TGTGCCAGCAGAGGACAGGGGGCGCACCAGCCCCAGCATTTT
TRBV6-6	.	.	TRBJ2-3	CASRARGLTDTQYF	TGTGCCAGCAGGGCCAGGGGACTCACAGATACGCAGTATTTT
TRBV4-1	.	TRBD1	TRBJ2-3	CASSQYGTGGSDTQYF	TGCGCCAGCAGCCAATACGGGACAGGCGGCTCAGATACGCAGTATTTT
TRBV7-2	.	.	TRBJ2-7	CASSPDSHSYEQYF	TGTGCCAGCAGCCCTGACAGCCACAGCTACGAGCAGTACTTC
TRBV9	.	.	TRBJ2-7	CASSVGGHPTYEQYF	TGTGCCAGCAGCGTGGGGGGCCACCCTACCTACGAGCAGTACTTC
TRBV7-3	.	TRBD2	TRBJ2-3	CASSPGLATDTQYF	TGTGCCAGCAGCCCAGGACTAGCGACAGATACGCAGTATTTT
TRBV6-1	.	TRBD1	TRBJ2-4	CASIDGRGTGGPPAKNIQYF	TGTGCCAGCATTGACGGTCGAGGGACAGGGGGACCCCCCGCCAAAAACATTCAGTACTTC
TRBV5-4	few	.	TRBJ1-6	CASSLLPSSYNSPLHF	TGTGCCAGCAGCTTGCTCCCTAGCTCCTATAATTCACCCCTCCACTTT
TRBV9	.	.	TRBJ2-1	CASSVGQQQTSKRLPSLMMQFF	TGTGCCAGCAGCGTAGGACAACAGCAAACCTCAAAGAGGCTTCCTAGCCTAATGATGCAGTTCTTC
TRBV2	.	TRBD2	TRBJ2-2	CASTHFSSGGRITGELFF	TGTGCCAGCACCCATTTTTCTAGCGGGGGGCGGATCACCGGGGAGCTGTTTTTT
TRBV18	.	.	TRBJ1-1	CASRGFNTEAFF	TGTGCCAGTCGGGGGTTTAACACTGAAGCTTTCTTT
TRBV6-1	once	.	TRBJ1-1	CASRYSENTEAFF	TGTGCCAGCAGATATTCTGAGAACACTGAAGCTTTCTTT
TRBV27	medium-sized	.	TRBJ2-7	CASSHSGGTISYEQYF	TGTGCCAGCAGTCACTCCGGGGGGACAATTTCCTACGAGCAGTACTTC
TRBV5-1	.	TRBD2	TRBJ2-3	CASSLETSGGGQHTQYF	TGCGCCAGCAGCTTGGAGACTAGCGGGGGGGGCCAGCATACGCAGTATTTT
TRBV15	.	.	TRBJ2-1	CATSLGEVYNEQFF	TGTGCCACCAGCCTGGGGGAGGTGTACAATGAGCAGTTCTTC
TRBV11-2	.	.	TRBJ1-3	CASSRHTQGTLSGNTIYF	TGTGCCAGCAGCCGACACACTCAAGGGACCCTCTCTGGAAACACCATATATTTT
TRBV19	.	TRBD1	TRBJ2-7	CASSIRGGATYEQYF	TGTGCCAGTAGTATAAGAGGGGGCGCAACCTACGAGCAGTACTTC
TRBV29-1	once	TRBD1	TRBJ1-2	CSVRDRDYGYTF	TGCAGCGTCCGGGACAGGGATTATGGCTACACCTTC
TRBV5-1	.	.	TRBJ1-1	CASSLSRDGKNTEAFF	TGCGCCAGCAGCTTGAGCAGGGACGGAAAGAACACTGAAGCTTTCTTT
TRBV5-1	.	.	TRBJ1-6	CASSRSGRWGGTYNSPLHF	TGCGCCAGCAGCCGATCGGGGCGGTGGGGGGGAACCTATAATTCACCCCTCCACTTT
TRBV13	.	.	TRBJ2-5	CASSLEASVETQYF	TGTGCCAGCAGCTTAGAGGCTAGCGTGGAGACCCAGTACTTC
TRBV4-1	few	TRBD1	TRBJ2-7	CASSQEDRTSYEQYF	TGCGCCAGCAGCCAAGAGGACAGGACCTCCTACGAGCAGTACTTC
TRBV18	.	.	TRBJ1-3	CASSPQGRSPGNTIYF	TGTGCCAGCTCACCTCAAGGCCGCTCACCTGGAAACACCATATATTTT
TRBV10-3	.	TRBD1	TRBJ2-7	CAIRGTAYEQYF	TGTGCCATCAGAGGGACAGCTTACGAGCAGTACTTC
TRBV5-1	once	.	TRBJ1-4	CASSPGSATNEKLFF	TGCGCCAGCAGCCCGGGGAGTGCAACTAATGAAAAACTGTTTTTT
TRBV5-1	.	TRBD1	TRBJ1-2	CASSLQGADGYTF	TGCGCCAGCAGCTTGCAGGGGGCGGATGGCTACACCTTC
TRBV5-1	few	.	TRBJ1-1	CASSGGVLNTEAFF	TGCGCCAGCAGTGGGGGCGTACTGAACACTGAAGCTTTCTTT
TRBV4-2	once	.	TRBJ2-3	CASSLNGVSPSMNTQYF	TGTGCCAGCAGCTTAAACGGGGTCTCCCCCTCCATGAATACGCAGTATTTT
TRBV10-3	.	TRBD2	TRBJ2-1	CGVAGGQGHEQFF	TGCGGAGTTGCGGGGGGGCAGGGGCATGAGCAGTTCTTC
TRBV2	.	.	TRBJ1-5	CASTLGQSNQPQHF	TGTGCCAGCACCCTCGGACAGAGCAATCAGCCCCAGCATTTT
TRBV5-1	.	.	TRBJ1-1	CASSSQGNTEAFF	TGCGCCAGCAGCTCACAGGGAAACACTGAAGCTTTCTTT
TRBV18	.	TRBD2	TRBJ2-7	CASSPPSAGGNEQYF	TGTGCCAGCTCACCCCCCTCCGCGGGAGGGAACGAGCAGTACTTC
TRBV19	.	.	TRBJ1-2	CASSIDRGYTF	TGTGCCAGTAGCATCGACAGAGGCTACACCTTC
TRBV27	.	.	TRBJ2-6	CASSIVSWLQSRANVLTF	TGTGCCAGCAGTATCGTGAGCTGGCTACAAAGTCGGGCCAACGTCCTGACTTTC
TRBV18	.	.	TRBJ1-1	CASYTNRDTEAFF	TGTGCCAGCTACACTAACAGGGATACTGAAGCTTTCTTT
TRBV10-1	.	TRBD2	TRBJ2-1	CASSRGGSGGAGSEQFF	TGCGCCAGCAGCCGCGGAGGGAGCGGGGGGGCCGGGAGTGAGCAGTTCTTC
TRBV7-3	.	.	TRBJ2-3	CASSSGQITDTQYF	TGTGCCAGCAGCTCGGGCCAAATCACAGATACGCAGTATTTT
TRBV4-2	.	.	TRBJ1-5	CASSQNREQDQPQHF	TGTGCCAGCAGCCAAAACAGGGAACAAGATCAGCCCCAGCATTTT
TRBV18	.	TRBD1	TRBJ2-7	CASSFGTGLSYEQYF	TGTGCCAGCTCTTTCGGGACAGGGCTCTCCTACGAGCAGTACTTC
TRBV27	.	.	TRBJ1-2	CASLWGRYGYTF	TGTGCCAGTTTATGGGGGAGGTATGGCTACACCTTC
TRBV2	.	.	TRBJ2-5	CASSEAQGGTETQYF	TGTGCCAGCAGTGAAGCGCAGGGGGGGACCGAGACCCAGTACTTC
TRBV6-1	.	.	TRBJ1-5	CASSELGSNQPQHF	TGTGCCAGCAGTGAATTGGGGAGCAATCAGCCCCAGCATTTT
TRBV10-2	.	.	TRBJ1-1	CASSEWGAGAFF	TGCGCCAGCAGTGAATGGGGGGCTGGGGCTTTCTTT
TRBV2	medium-sized	TRBD1	TRBJ2-7	CASSEEGFTGGLSYEQYF	TGTGCCAGCAGTGAAGAGGGTTTTACAGGGGGCCTCTCCTACGAGCAGTACTTC
TRBV9	.	.	TRBJ2-1	CASSAYGHLDGEQFF	TGTGCCAGCAGCGCATACGGACATCTCGATGGTGAGCAGTTCTTC
TRBV18	.	TRBD1	TRBJ1-2	CASSSNGQGPTNYGYTF	TGTGCCAGCTCAAGTAATGGACAGGGCCCTACTAACTATGGCTACACCTTC
TRBV6-1	.	TRBD1	TRBJ1-5	CASSGMEGAPFVNQPQHF	TGTGCCAGCAGTGGGATGGAGGGGGCACCCTTTGTAAATCAGCCCCAGCATTTT
TRBV5-8	.	TRBD2	TRBJ2-3	CASSLGTSLDTQYF	TGTGCCAGCAGCTTAGGGACTAGCCTAGATACGCAGTATTTT
TRBV4-1	.	.	TRBJ2-1	CASSPQTLLGFRYNEQFF	TGCGCCAGCAGCCCCCAAACGCTTTTGGGATTCCGCTACAATGAGCAGTTCTTC
TRBV2	.	.	TRBJ1-2	CATTLLGGNYGYTF	TGTGCCACCACCCTCCTCGGGGGGAACTATGGCTACACCTTC
TRBV9	.	TRBD2	TRBJ2-3	CASSVERGLAGAARTDTQYF	TGTGCCAGCAGCGTAGAACGAGGGCTAGCGGGGGCCGCACGCACAGATACGCAGTATTTT
TRBV6-6	.	.	TRBJ2-7	CASSYSAYEQYF	TGTGCCAGCAGTTACTCAGCCTACGAGCAGTACTTC
TRBV6-1	once	.	TRBJ2-7	CASTYRGPYEQYF	TGTGCCAGCACTTACCGCGGGCCCTACGAGCAGTACTTC